These 29 T cell receptor beta chains originate from one sample sequenced in a study of human T cells and chemical hapten exposure. Via MiXCR, TCRdb re-called the RACE reads, giving one row per CDR3 protein. Here the sample spans some 340,000 distinct CDR3 sequences, around 7% being singletons. The sample's time point: patch test 1, 2 weeks after DPC sensitization. Specified treatment: therapeutic diphenylcyclopropenone sensitization with weekly scalp DPC. Sequencing used whole blood, obtained in connection with sensitization to the hapten diphenylcyclopropenone (DPC). Source of these receptors: a woman in her late teens or twenties with alopecia areata. Some clones in this sample may be carry-over from other donors' samples.

This clonotype was picked up a small number of times. The V call is TRBV12-3 or TRBV12-4, the J call TRBJ1-1; 10 bases are shared with TRBD1. The CDR3 sequence is 15 residues long. Trimming cost V 1 base and J 7 bases; bases outside gene matches: 6. The chain's CDR3 is CASSLGSTGGDEAFF. DNA of the CDR3: TGTGCCAGCAGTTTAGGGTCGACAGGGGGCGATGAAGCTTTCTTT.

The chain links TRBV12-3 or TRBV12-4 to TRBJ2-3, with a weak D call TRBD1 (5 bases). The CDR3 spans 16 residues. V lost 4 bases to trimming and J lost 1 base, with 15 bases between them. In nucleotides, the CDR3 is TGTGCCAGCAGTTCTGACAGCGCGCCGGGCACAGATACGCAGTATTTT. This gives the protein CASSSDSAPGTDTQYF.

At least ten counts were recorded for this clonotype. The gene calls are TRBV12-3 or TRBV12-4 and TRBJ2-3, with D unresolved. The V gene lost 8 bases and the J gene lost 4 bases, with 10 bases spanning the gap. The CDR3 spans 12 residues. This chain's CDR3 is CASLDGSDTQYF. CDR3 coding DNA: TGTGCCAGCCTAGATGGGTCAGATACGCAGTATTTT.

In this sample, this clonotype turned up a few times. The chain couples TRBV2 to TRBJ2-3; 7 bases fit TRBD1. CDR1 and CDR2 from the germline V gene are SNHLY and FYNNEI. The CDR3 has 13 amino acids. Losses at the gene ends were 11 bases for V and 2 bases for J; bases not matched to a gene: 7. The CDR3 DNA reads as TGTGCCGGGCAGGGGGTATTCACAGATACGCAGTATTTT. Its translation is CAGQGVFTDTQYF.

This clonotype appeared many times. The chain uses TRBV21-1 and TRBJ2-5. TRBV21-1 is described as a pseudogene. The CDR3 runs to 13 residues. As DNA, the CDR3 is TGTGCCCGCCAACCAAGCGATCAGGAGACCCAGTACTTC. It codes for CARQPSDQETQYF.

In its sample, this clonotype was seen many times. The CDR3 DNA sequence: TGTGCCAGTGGGCAGGGGGCTCGGCAGCCCCAGCATTTT. Translation gives CASGQGARQPQHF. The chain couples TRBV19 to TRBJ1-5; 8 bases align to TRBD1. The V gene end was trimmed by 8 bases and the J gene end by 7 bases; junction bases not matched to a gene: 7. Germline-derived CDR1 and CDR2 are LNHDA and SQIVND (reference sequence). CDR3 size: 13 residues.

This clonotype was found a few times. In DNA form, the CDR3 reads TGCAGTGCTAGGGTAACCGGGACAAGACTTAACTATGGCTACACCTTC. Translated: CSARVTGTRLNYGYTF. The V and J genes are TRBV20-1 and TRBJ1-2; possible D gene TRBD1, 6 bases. The CDR3 has 16 amino acids. Germline V CDR1 and CDR2: DFQATT, SNEGSKA (reference sequence). Between the trimmed V and J ends, which lost 3 bases and 1 base, there was a span of 18 bases.

There are a few counts of this clonotype. J is TRBJ1-2 and V is TRBV27, with D unresolved. V was pared by 0 bases and J by 7 bases, with 12 bases between. The CDR3 runs 14 residues. CDR1 and CDR2 from the germline V gene are MNHEY and SMNVEV (reference sequence). CDR3 sequence: CASSLSPGGSGYTF. The CDR3, as DNA: TGTGCCAGCAGTTTATCACCCGGAGGGTCTGGCTACACCTTC.

This clonotype was detected only once. The chain links TRBV27 to TRBJ2-4; D may be TRBD1 or TRBD2 (5 bases each). The V gene lost 4 bases and the J gene lost 14 bases, with 18 bases spanning the gap. Germline V lookup: CDR1 MNHEY, CDR2 SMNVEV (reference sequence). This CDR3 is 13 amino acids long. CDR3 region: CASSSSGTPPEYF. CDR3 sequence (DNA): TGTGCCAGCAGTTCTTCCGGGACCCCCCCGGAGTACTTC.

This clonotype was recorded many times. This chain connects TRBV12-3 or TRBV12-4 to TRBJ1-4; maybe TRBD1 (5 bases). This CDR3 has 14 amino acids. V dropped 6 bases and J dropped 7 bases, with 15 bases sitting between them. DNA of the CDR3: TGTGCCAGCAGCGGGACCTCATCGGCTGAAAAACTGTTTTTT. The encoded protein is CASSGTSSAEKLFF.

V is TRBV7-9 and J is TRBJ2-5; 14 bases are shared with TRBD2. The trim removed 0 bases at V and 2 bases at J, leaving 5 bases unmatched. Germline loops: CDR1 SEHNR, CDR2 FQNEAQ (reference sequence). The CDR3 has 18 residues. The CDR3 bases are TGTGCCAGCAGCTTAGCGACTAGCGGGGGGGCCATTCAAGAGACCCAGTACTTC. It codes for CASSLATSGGAIQETQYF.

This clonotype was detected ten times or more. This rearrangement joins TRBV6-5 to TRBJ2-7; TRBD1 is a possible D gene (5 bases). The CDR3 is 14 residues long. V was shortened by 2 bases and J by 2 bases, with 10 bases between the two germline ends. Germline values: CDR1 MNHEY, CDR2 SVGAGI. CDR3 DNA: TGTGCCAGCAGTTACCGAAGACAGACCTACGAGCAGTACTTC. The encoded protein is CASSYRRQTYEQYF.

This clonotype was seen at least ten times. V is TRBV7-2 and J is TRBJ2-1; TRBD2 aligns across 14 bases. This CDR3 spans 15 amino acids. The ends lost 5 bases at V and 9 bases at J; junction bases unmatched: 6. Germline V CDR1 and CDR2: SGHTA, FQGNSA. CDR3 DNA: TGTGCCAGCAGCACGACTAGCGGGGGGGCCCTTGAGCAGTTCTTC. Amino acids: CASSTTSGGALEQFF.

CDR3: CASSPPGGTRSSPLHF. The CDR3 DNA follows: TGCGCCAGCAGCCCACCGGGGGGGACGCGATCTTCACCCCTCCACTTT. The chain links TRBV5-1 to TRBJ1-6; the D gene is possibly TRBD1 (5 bases). Trimming shortened V by 4 bases and J by 9 bases, and 20 bases separated the two germline ends. The CDR3 runs 16 residues. Germline CDR1 and CDR2: SGHRS and YFSETQ.

In nucleotides, the CDR3 is TGCAGTGCTAGCCAGGGGCCAGGCTATGGCTACACCTTC. Protein product: CSASQGPGYGYTF. The chain joins TRBV20-1 to TRBJ1-2, with D maybe TRBD1 (6 bases). V shed 3 bases and J shed 4 bases, with 12 bases lying between them. Germline V gene sequence: CDR1 DFQATT, CDR2 SNEGSKA (reference sequence). This CDR3 spans 13 amino acids.

This clonotype was seen more than once but under ten times. The V and J genes are TRBV10-3 and TRBJ1-2; D is perhaps TRBD1 (6 bases). Germline lookup yields CDR1 ENHRY and CDR2 SYGVKD. This CDR3 is built from 12 residues. With 2 bases removed from V and 7 bases from J, the gap between germline ends came to 8 bases. CDR3 coding DNA: TGTGCCATCAGTGAGAGCAGGGGTGGCTACACCTTC. This codes for CAISESRGGYTF.

This clonotype was counted at least ten times. The genes are TRBV5-1 and TRBJ2-1; the D is unclear. The CDR3 totals 11 residues. Germline CDR1 reads SGHRS; CDR2 reads YFSETQ. V lost 3 bases and J lost 5, with 3 bases in between. The CDR3 bases are TGCGCCAGCAGCTCGGACAATGAGCAGTTCTTC. Translated, it gives CASSSDNEQFF.

This clonotype has more than one count but fewer than ten. The chain joins TRBV6-1 to TRBJ1-1, with D tentatively TRBD1 (6 bases). The CDR3 runs to 15 residues. Germline values: CDR1 MNHNS, CDR2 SASEGT. Trimming stripped 5 bases from V and 4 bases from J, with 17 bases between. The DNA for the CDR3 is TGTGCCAGCAGTAGGGCAGGGGCAGGATCCACTGAAGCTTTCTTT. It specifies CASSRAGAGSTEAFF.

This clonotype was observed a few times. The rearrangement uses TRBV12-3 or TRBV12-4 and TRBJ1-5; tentatively, D is TRBD1 (5 bases). There are 14 residues in the CDR3. V lost 5 bases to trimming and J lost 7 bases, with 15 bases between them. The chain's CDR3 is CASSPGGVRQPQHF. In nucleotides, the CDR3 is TGTGCCAGCAGTCCCGGGGGAGTCAGACAGCCCCAGCATTTT.

In this sample, this clonotype turned up a few times. This chain's CDR3 is CASSFPMTGEAFF. CDR3 in DNA: TGTGCCAGCAGTTTCCCAATGACAGGGGAAGCTTTCTTT. This chain joins TRBV28 and TRBJ1-1, with 7 bases aligning to TRBD1. CDR1 is MDHEN and CDR2 is SYDVKM in the germline V gene. The CDR3 loop spans 13 amino acids. The ends lost 3 bases at V and 8 bases at J; junction bases unmatched: 6.

The J gene is TRBJ1-5, the V gene TRBV6-2 or TRBV6-3; D is possibly TRBD1 (6 bases). The V end was cut by 5 bases, the J end by 3 bases, with 17 bases between. The CDR3 has 16 amino acids. Germline V gene lookup returns CDR1 MNHEY and CDR2 SVGEGT. The CDR3 reads CASSIGMGTSNQPQHF. CDR3 in DNA: TGTGCCAGCAGTATTGGTATGGGGACATCCAATCAGCCCCAGCATTTT.

CDR3 amino acids: CASSPYRIRLAGGPDTQYF. DNA for the CDR3: TGTGCCAGCAGCCCGTACAGAATCAGACTAGCGGGGGGGCCAGATACGCAGTATTTT. The chain has TRBV7-8 and TRBJ2-3, with TRBD2 matching over 14 bases. CDR1 SGHVS and CDR2 FQNEAQ come from the germline V gene. The CDR3 covers 19 residues. V shed 5 bases, J shed 4 bases, and the junction held 14 bases outside the gene matches.

In its sample, this clonotype was seen a few times. The V and J genes are TRBV6-2 or TRBV6-3 and TRBJ1-5; no clear D gene. Per the germline V gene, CDR1 is MNHEY and CDR2 is SVGEGT. V lost 6 bases to trimming and J lost 0 bases, with 6 bases between them. This CDR3 has 13 residues. CDR3 region: CASRWTSNQPQHF. The CDR3 coding sequence is TGTGCCAGCAGATGGACTAGCAATCAGCCCCAGCATTTT.

The CDR3 bases are TGTGCCAGCAGCCAAGATCATTACACCGGCGAGCAGTACTTC. Encoded protein: CASSQDHYTGEQYF. V gene TRBV3-1 combines with J gene TRBJ2-7; D unclear. Germline lookup yields CDR1 LGHDT and CDR2 YNNKEL (reference sequence). This CDR3 contains 14 residues. V lost 0 bases, J lost 6 bases, and 12 bases lay in between.

This clonotype was picked up many times. The rearrangement joins TRBV19 to TRBJ2-3; D unresolved. V lost 3 bases and J 2 bases, leaving 12 bases between the germline ends. The germline gives CDR1 LNHDA, CDR2 SQIVND (reference sequence). This CDR3 has 15 amino acids. The CDR3 spells CASSISPSFTDTQYF. The CDR3 bases are TGTGCCAGTAGTATTTCCCCTAGTTTCACAGATACGCAGTATTTT.

This clonotype was counted between two and nine times. The CDR3 coding sequence is TGTGCCAGCAGATGGGGTACCACCCCGGAGACCCAGTACTTC. Residues: CASRWGTTPETQYF. The chain recombines TRBV2 with TRBJ2-5; no clear D gene. The CDR3 is 14 residues long. The germline V gene has CDR1 SNHLY and CDR2 FYNNEI. Trimming removed 6 bases at V and 5 bases at J, with 16 bases between.

This clonotype was observed many times. DNA of the CDR3: TGTGCCAGCAGTTTAGCCCGCGGCACAGATACGCAGTATTTT. This codes for CASSLARGTDTQYF. This chain joins TRBV6-5 and TRBJ2-3, with D uncertain. This CDR3 contains 14 residues. Trimming shortened V by 4 bases and J by 1 base, and 9 bases separated the two germline ends. Germline V gives CDR1 MNHEY, CDR2 SVGAGI.

This clonotype was detected many times. The chain employs TRBV7-9 and TRBJ2-1; D uncertain. This CDR3 has 17 amino acids. The V end lost 5 bases, the J end lost 0 bases, and 17 bases lay between the germline ends. The germline V gene encodes CDR1 SEHNR and CDR2 FQNEAQ (reference sequence). The DNA of the CDR3 is TGTGCCAGCAGCCACTCTCGGGCAGGCAGCTCCTACAATGAGCAGTTCTTC. It yields the protein CASSHSRAGSSYNEQFF.

This clonotype was picked up many times. This chain connects TRBV7-8 to TRBJ1-4; 9 bases agree with TRBD1. This CDR3 spans 17 amino acids. The germline CDR1 and CDR2 sequences are SGHVS and FQNEAQ. V shed 5 bases and J 2 bases; nucleotides not matched to a gene: 9. CDR3 sequence (DNA): TGTGCCAGCAGCCCCCTGGACAGGGGAAGGACTAATGAAAAACTGTTTTTT. The encoded protein is CASSPLDRGRTNEKLFF.